This T cell receptor (beta chain) originates from a study of T cells in Graves' hyperthyroidism and ophthalmopathy. On the study more broadly: Any treatment followed the collection of peripheral blood at initial diagnosis. Points from the study as a whole: Most thyroid clonotypes expanded above 0.001 appeared in blood too.

Of note for this clonotype: Its antigen is not known.

Germline values: CDR1 SGHRS, CDR2 YFSETQ. Trimming removed 0 bases from V and 2 bases from J, with 13 bases in between. The CDR3 runs to 16 residues. The CDR3 regions of TCR beta were amplified from RNA transcripts. With the HTBI primer set, the TCR CDR3 went through a first round of RT-PCR. TCRdb re-analysed the multiplex PCR reads in MiXCR, keeping a single row per CDR3 protein. The top ten hold roughly a third of the sample, which has more than 350,000 distinct CDR3 sequences, about 18% seen once. The source of this sequence is a woman between 25 and 40 years old with Graves' hyperthyroidism that later progressed to Graves' ophthalmopathy. The sequencing input was blood. This rearrangement joins TRBV5-1 to TRBJ2-3; maybe TRBD1 (5 bases). The CDR3 loop is CASSLAYRKNTDTQYF. The CDR3 DNA reads as TGCGCCAGCAGCTTGGCCTACAGGAAAAACACAGATACGCAGTATTTT.